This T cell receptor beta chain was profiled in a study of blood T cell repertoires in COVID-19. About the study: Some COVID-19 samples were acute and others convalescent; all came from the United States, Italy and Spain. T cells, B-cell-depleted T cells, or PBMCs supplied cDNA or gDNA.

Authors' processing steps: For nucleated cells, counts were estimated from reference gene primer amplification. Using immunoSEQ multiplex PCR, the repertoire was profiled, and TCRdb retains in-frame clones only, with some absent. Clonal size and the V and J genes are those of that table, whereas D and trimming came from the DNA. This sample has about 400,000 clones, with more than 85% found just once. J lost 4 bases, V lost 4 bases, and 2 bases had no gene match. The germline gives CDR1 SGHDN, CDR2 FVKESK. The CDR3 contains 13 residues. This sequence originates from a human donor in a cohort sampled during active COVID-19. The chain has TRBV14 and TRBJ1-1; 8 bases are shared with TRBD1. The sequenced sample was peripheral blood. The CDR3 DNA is TGTGCCAGCAGCCGGACAGGGTTCACTGAAGCTTTCTTT. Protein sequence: CASSRTGFTEAFF.